The 32 T cell receptor beta chains below were found in one sample sequenced in a study of CD8 T cells in ankylosing spondylitis (dated by TCRdb to 2017 to 2019). Overall results and qualifications from the work: Blood from ankylosing spondylitis patients appeared to be characterized by a TCR beta motif composed of about 8 highly homologous amino acid variants.

Antigens for these TCRs are unknown. Library preparation was by 5' RACE. Sequencer: Illumina HiSeq 2500. The public reads were reprocessed in TCRdb via fastp at Q25 and MiXCR, keeping in-frame beta chains. Here each entry gathers all rows of one CDR3 protein and keeps the most common genes and DNA. This sample is represented by approximately 440,000 distinct CDR3 sequences; 17% of them were singletons. The top ten clones comprise about 0.94% of the sample. Sequencing was carried out using blood, either unsorted or a sorted T cell fraction (not recorded which). The source is a male donor with ankylosing spondylitis.

This clonotype has only a few counts. V usage is TRBV18 and J usage is TRBJ1-5, with a tentative D call TRBD1 (6 bases). V was clipped by 3 bases and J by 7 bases, with 13 bases between them. The germline V gene encodes CDR1 KGHSH and CDR2 LQKENI. This CDR3 region has 14 residues. CDR3 in amino acids: CASSPNRDGQPQHF. The CDR3 nucleotides read TGTGCCAGCTCACCCAACAGGGATGGCCAGCCCCAGCATTTT.

V gene TRBV5-1 combines with J gene TRBJ1-1; D unresolved. V lost 3 bases and J lost 1, with 10 bases in between. Germline V gene sequence: CDR1 SGHRS, CDR2 YFSETQ. The CDR3 has 14 residues. CDR3 coding DNA: TGCGCCAGCAGCTCGGGCTACTCGAACACTGAAGCTTTCTTT. Encoded protein: CASSSGYSNTEAFF.

The chain carries TRBV12-3 or TRBV12-4 and TRBJ1-5, with D unresolved. V lost 1 base and J 7 bases, leaving 11 bases between the germline ends. The CDR3 loop spans 14 amino acids. The CDR3 DNA is TGTGCCAGCAGTTTAGGGCAGGTAAACCAGCCCCAGCATTTT. Its translation is CASSLGQVNQPQHF.

The chain links TRBV6-5 to TRBJ1-1; D is ambiguous. CDR1 and CDR2 from the germline V gene are MNHEY and SVGAGI. Trimming took off 7 bases at V and 0 bases at J, with 9 bases between the two ends. This CDR3 has 13 amino acids. The CDR3 spells CASTLEMNTEAFF. Written as DNA, the CDR3 is TGTGCCAGCACTCTCGAGATGAACACTGAAGCTTTCTTT.

This clonotype was observed a handful of times. This chain uses TRBV25-1 with TRBJ2-4; D not certain. The ends were cut back, 0 bases at V and 8 bases at J, with 5 bases in the middle. The CDR3 length is 12 residues. In germline, CDR1 is MGHDK, CDR2 SYGVNS. CDR3 sequence: CASSEYEYIQYF. The CDR3, as DNA: TGTGCCAGCAGTGAATATGAATACATTCAGTACTTC.

This clonotype was seen a handful of times. The chain is built from TRBV24-1 and TRBJ2-1; 10 bases line up with TRBD2. V was pared by 2 bases and J by 8 bases, with 8 bases of the junction left unmatched. Germline CDR1 and CDR2: KGHDR and SFDVKD. The CDR3 totals 16 residues. This CDR3 is CATSDYQAGGRDEQFF. CDR3 sequence (DNA): TGTGCCACCAGTGATTATCAAGCGGGAGGGCGGGATGAGCAGTTCTTC.

This rearrangement joins TRBV5-1 to TRBJ2-3, with 7 bases fitting TRBD1. V was pared by 0 bases and J by 0 bases, with 4 bases of the junction left unmatched. This CDR3 is 16 amino acids long. Per germline, CDR1 SGHRS and CDR2 YFSETQ. The CDR3 bases are TGCGCCAGCAGCTTGGCGGCAGGGGGTAGCACAGATACGCAGTATTTT. Translating gives CASSLAAGGSTDTQYF.

This clonotype was found a few times. The chain couples TRBV20-1 to TRBJ1-2; maybe TRBD1 (5 bases). This CDR3 spans 12 amino acids. V was clipped by 1 base and J by 7 bases, with 10 bases between them. CDR1 is DFQATT and CDR2 is SNEGSKA in the germline V gene (reference sequence). The CDR3 protein is CSARVGTAGYTF. The CDR3 nucleotides read TGCAGTGCTAGAGTTGGGACGGCTGGCTACACCTTC.

This clonotype was recorded many times. The V gene is TRBV5-1, the J gene TRBJ2-7; 7 bases agree with TRBD1. This CDR3 is built from 14 residues. The germline V gene encodes CDR1 SGHRS and CDR2 YFSETQ. Germline trimming cut 6 bases from V and 7 bases from J; bases unmatched to any gene: 13. DNA of the CDR3: TGCGCCAGCACGGGGACAGACGGAGTTGGGGAGCAGTACTTC. This gives the protein CASTGTDGVGEQYF.

Many counts were recorded for this clonotype. The rearrangement links TRBV19 to TRBJ1-5; TRBD1 aligns across 7 bases. Trimming removed 7 bases from V and 7 bases from J; junction bases left unmatched: 13. Germline CDR1 reads LNHDA; CDR2 reads SQIVND (reference sequence). CDR3 length equals 15 residues. The CDR3 here is CASKGQPVLSQPQHF. CDR3 sequence (DNA): TGTGCCAGTAAGGGACAGCCTGTACTCTCGCAGCCCCAGCATTTT.

This clonotype was detected ten times or more. The chain combines TRBV12-3 or TRBV12-4 with TRBJ1-6; maybe TRBD1 (5 bases). V lost 1 base to trimming and J lost 10 bases, with 11 bases between them. The CDR3 contains 14 residues. CDR3 DNA: TGTGCCAGCAGTTTAGGCCCGACAGAATCACCCCTCCACTTT. Translation gives CASSLGPTESPLHF.

The CDR3 spells CASSQGWYLDFTDTQYF. The CDR3 bases are TGTGCCAGCAGCCAAGGCTGGTACCTCGACTTCACAGATACGCAGTATTTT. The rearrangement uses TRBV14 and TRBJ2-3, with D unresolved. Germline V gene lookup returns CDR1 SGHDN and CDR2 FVKESK. The CDR3 is made up of 17 amino acids. The V end lost 1 base, the J end lost 2 bases, and 16 bases lay between the germline ends.

V and J are TRBV12-3 or TRBV12-4 and TRBJ1-6, with unresolved D. The ends were cut back, 7 bases at V and 0 bases at J, with 10 bases in the middle. The CDR3 runs to 15 residues. CDR3 bases: TGTGCCAGCAACCTCGGTAGCTCCTATAATTCACCCCTCCACTTT. The encoded protein is CASNLGSSYNSPLHF.

This clonotype was found many times. The chain recombines TRBV6-2 or TRBV6-3 with TRBJ2-7, with D perhaps TRBD1 (6 bases). This CDR3 spans 15 amino acids. The V end lost 7 bases, the J end lost 4 bases, and 20 bases lay between the germline ends. The germline gives CDR1 MNHEY, CDR2 SVGEGT. The CDR3 coding sequence is TGTGCCAGCACCCACGGATCGGGCGGACAGTACGAGCAGTACTTC. Translation: CASTHGSGGQYEQYF.

This clonotype was counted at least ten times. The J gene is TRBJ2-3, the V gene TRBV20-1, with TRBD2 matching 8 bases. Germline-derived CDR1 and CDR2 are DFQATT and SNEGSKA (reference sequence). V shed 5 bases and J 2 bases; nucleotides not matched to a gene: 12. The CDR3 spans 16 residues. CDR3 sequence: CSAPNPRRGDTDTQYF. CDR3 coding DNA: TGCAGTGCTCCCAACCCCCGGCGGGGGGACACAGATACGCAGTATTTT.

This clonotype was seen only a few times. The chain combines TRBV20-1 with TRBJ2-1, with TRBD2 matching over 7 bases. V shed 6 bases, J shed 6 bases, and the junction held 8 bases outside the gene matches. This CDR3 has 13 amino acids. Per germline, CDR1 DFQATT and CDR2 SNEGSKA (reference sequence). CDR3 sequence: CSAYREAVNEQFF. The CDR3 nucleotides read TGCAGTGCCTATCGGGAGGCGGTCAATGAGCAGTTCTTC.

There are a few counts of this clonotype. The V call is TRBV2, the J call TRBJ1-2; 7 positions match TRBD1. The CDR3 extends over 13 amino acids. Germline trimming cut 3 bases from V and 3 bases from J; bases unmatched to any gene: 1. The germline V gene has CDR1 SNHLY and CDR2 FYNNEI. CDR3 sequence (DNA): TGTGCCAGCAGTGAGGGACAGTACTATGGCTACACCTTC. Its protein is CASSEGQYYGYTF. Together with reference TRBV2 and TRBJ1-2, the CDR3 gives the full variable domain: EPEVTQTPSHQVTQMGQEVILRCVPISNHLYFYWYRQILGQKVEFLVSFYNNEISEKSEIFDDQFSVERPDGSNFTLKIRSTKLEDSAMYFCASSEGQYYGYTFGSGTRLTVV.

This clonotype has only a few counts. This CDR3 is CATQNSGNTIYF. The CDR3 nucleotides read TGTGCCACACAGAACTCTGGAAACACCATATATTTT. J is TRBJ1-3 and V is TRBV6-6; no definite D call. This CDR3 spans 12 amino acids. CDR1 is MNHNY, CDR2 SVGAGI, per germline (reference sequence). Trimming took 10 bases from V and 0 from J, leaving 7 bases between them.

The chain combines TRBV6-1 with TRBJ2-1; 8 bases match TRBD2. V shed 6 bases, J shed 5 bases, and the junction held 15 bases outside the gene matches. The germline CDR1 and CDR2 sequences are MNHNS and SASEGT. This CDR3 is built from 17 residues. The CDR3 loop is CASSPTGVAGRDNEQFF. The CDR3 region has the DNA TGTGCCAGCAGCCCCACGGGAGTAGCGGGGAGGGACAATGAGCAGTTCTTC.

The rearrangement links TRBV20-1 to TRBJ1-6; possibly TRBD1 for D (5 bases). This CDR3 region has 18 residues. Germline values: CDR1 DFQATT, CDR2 SNEGSKA (reference sequence). V lost 2 bases to trimming and J lost 7 bases, with 24 bases between them. CDR3 in amino acids: CSARSEDSAIRANSPLHF. CDR3 in DNA: TGCAGTGCTAGATCGGAAGACAGTGCTATAAGGGCAAATTCACCCCTCCACTTT.

The genes are TRBV15 and TRBJ1-4; maybe TRBD1 (6 bases). The V end was cut by 0 bases, the J end by 5 bases, with 10 bases between. This CDR3 comprises 15 residues. The germline V gene encodes CDR1 LNHNV and CDR2 YYDKDF (reference sequence). This CDR3 is CATSRDRGGNEKLFF. The CDR3 nucleotides read TGTGCCACCAGCAGAGACAGGGGCGGGAATGAAAAACTGTTTTTT. The whole variable domain, filled in from reference TRBV15 and TRBJ1-4, reads DAMVIQNPRYQVTQFGKPVTLSCSQTLNHNVMYWYQQKSSQAPKLLFHYYDKDFNNEADTPDNFQSRRPNTSFCFLDIRSPGLGDTAMYLCATSRDRGGNEKLFFGSGTQLSVL.

The chain couples TRBV20-1 to TRBJ1-4; D is undetermined. In germline, CDR1 is DFQATT, CDR2 SNEGSKA (reference sequence). The CDR3 is 14 residues long. V was trimmed by 6 bases and J by 4 bases, leaving 15 bases between them. The CDR3: CSARSLHRNEKLFF. Written as DNA, the CDR3 is TGCAGTGCAAGGAGTTTGCACCGTAATGAAAAACTGTTTTTT.

The chain joins TRBV7-2 to TRBJ2-1; TRBD1 agrees at 9 bases. CDR3 length equals 16 residues. Germline V gene lookup returns CDR1 SGHTA and CDR2 FQGNSA. V trimming: 8 bases; J trimming: 4 bases; junction bases outside the gene matches: 12. DNA for the CDR3: TGTGCCAGCGGGCCTCCGACAGGGGGTAATTACAATGAGCAGTTCTTC. This sequence encodes CASGPPTGGNYNEQFF.

This clonotype came up many times. V gene TRBV15 combines with J gene TRBJ1-2, with a tentative D call TRBD1 (5 bases). The CDR3 totals 10 residues. Per germline, CDR1 LNHNV and CDR2 YYDKDF (reference sequence). DNA for the CDR3: TGTGGGGACGGCCCCAAAGGCTACACCTTC. Translating gives CGDGPKGYTF.

This clonotype was seen at least ten times. This sequence joins TRBV7-2 and TRBJ2-5; D gene unclear. The CDR3 totals 13 residues. Trimming shortened V by 1 base and J by 0 bases, and 3 bases separated the two germline ends. From germline, CDR1 is SGHTA and CDR2 FQGNSA. Here the CDR3 DNA reads TGTGCCAGCAGCTTAGGCAACCAAGAGACCCAGTACTTC. Protein product: CASSLGNQETQYF. Full variable domain (rest looked up from reference TRBV7-2 and TRBJ2-5): GAGVSQSPSNKVTEKGKDVELRCDPISGHTALYWYRQSLGQGLEFLIYFQGNSAPDKSGLPSDRFSAERTGGSVSTLTIQRTQQEDSAVYLCASSLGNQETQYFGPGTRLLVL.

This clonotype was counted between two and nine times. V is TRBV20-1 and J is TRBJ2-3; D is possibly TRBD2 (6 bases). V lost 0 bases and J 6 bases, leaving 10 bases between the germline ends. CDR3 length equals 13 residues. CDR1 DFQATT and CDR2 SNEGSKA come from the germline V gene (reference sequence). CDR3 region: CSARDGLADTQYF. CDR3 nucleotides: TGCAGTGCTAGAGATGGGCTAGCGGATACGCAGTATTTT.

This clonotype came up a few times. The chain carries TRBV20-1 and TRBJ1-6, with 7 nucleotides matching TRBD1. This CDR3 has 13 amino acids. V dropped 2 bases and J dropped 9; count of bases not matched to a gene: 4. CDR1 DFQATT and CDR2 SNEGSKA come from the germline V gene (reference sequence). In DNA form, the CDR3 reads TGCAGTGCTAGATCGGCAGGGGGTTCACCCCTCCACTTT. It encodes CSARSAGGSPLHF.

This clonotype has more than one count but fewer than ten. The rearrangement joins TRBV27 to TRBJ2-7; 7 bases map to TRBD2. The CDR3 has 14 amino acids. The germline CDR1 and CDR2 sequences are MNHEY and SMNVEV (reference sequence). J was trimmed by 0 bases and V by 4 bases; bases with no gene match: 3. CDR3 bases: TGTGCCAGCAGTTCTCCTAGCGGCTCCTACGAGCAGTACTTC. This sequence encodes CASSSPSGSYEQYF.

This chain connects TRBV7-8 to TRBJ1-5; 9 nucleotides align to TRBD1. The J segment lost 5 bases and the V segment lost 4 bases, leaving 6 bases of the junction unmatched. The length of the CDR3 is 15 residues. The V gene's germline CDR1 is SGHVS and CDR2 FQNEAQ. CDR3 protein: CASSWGQGLDQPQHF. The CDR3 nucleotides read TGTGCCAGCAGCTGGGGACAGGGCCTCGATCAGCCCCAGCATTTT.

In DNA form, the CDR3 reads TGTGCCACTGGACAAGGCCAGTTTCTCAATGAGCAGTTCTTC. This translates into CATGQGQFLNEQFF. This chain joins TRBV24-1 and TRBJ2-1, with D possibly being TRBD1 (5 bases). V dropped 10 bases and J dropped 6 bases, with 18 bases sitting between them. Germline CDR1 KGHDR, CDR2 SFDVKD. This CDR3 contains 14 residues.

In its sample, this clonotype was seen a few times. V and J are TRBV7-2 and TRBJ2-5; D remains unclear. V lost 4 bases and J lost 1, with 10 bases in between. Germline lookup yields CDR1 SGHTA and CDR2 FQGNSA. This CDR3 has 14 residues. CDR3: CASSSTDGQETQYF. CDR3 nucleotide sequence: TGTGCCAGCAGCTCAACGGACGGCCAAGAGACCCAGTACTTC. Looking up the rest from reference TRBV7-2 and TRBJ2-5 gives the full variable domain: GAGVSQSPSNKVTEKGKDVELRCDPISGHTALYWYRQSLGQGLEFLIYFQGNSAPDKSGLPSDRFSAERTGGSVSTLTIQRTQQEDSAVYLCASSSTDGQETQYFGPGTRLLVL.

The J gene is TRBJ2-7, the V gene TRBV6-1, with D perhaps assigned TRBD1 or TRBD2 (5 bases each). CDR1 and CDR2 (germline): MNHNS, SASEGT. The CDR3 extends over 14 amino acids. V lost 6 bases and J 1 base, leaving 13 bases between the germline ends. CDR3 sequence reads: CASRLRDGSYEQYF. Written as DNA, the CDR3 is TGTGCCAGCAGACTCCGGGACGGTTCCTACGAGCAGTACTTC.